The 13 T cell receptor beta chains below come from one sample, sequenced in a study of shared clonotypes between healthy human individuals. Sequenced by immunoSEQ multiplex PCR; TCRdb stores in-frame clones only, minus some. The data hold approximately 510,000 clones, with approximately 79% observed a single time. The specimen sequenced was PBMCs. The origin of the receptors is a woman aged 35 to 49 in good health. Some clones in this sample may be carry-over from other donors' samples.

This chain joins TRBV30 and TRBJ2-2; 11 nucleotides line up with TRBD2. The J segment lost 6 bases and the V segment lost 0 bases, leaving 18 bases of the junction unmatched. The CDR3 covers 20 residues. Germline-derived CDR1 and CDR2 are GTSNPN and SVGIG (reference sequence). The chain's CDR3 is CAWSVGLAGGRGWRAGELFF. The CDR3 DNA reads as TGTGCCTGGAGTGTAGGGCTAGCGGGAGGAAGGGGCTGGAGGGCCGGGGAGCTGTTTTTT. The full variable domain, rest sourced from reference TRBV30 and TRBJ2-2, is SQTIHQWPATLVQPVGSPLSLECTVEGTSNPNLYWYRQAAGRGLQLLFYSVGIGQISSEVPQNLSASRPQDRQFILSSKKLLLSDSGFYLCAWSVGLAGGRGWRAGELFFGEGSRLTVL.

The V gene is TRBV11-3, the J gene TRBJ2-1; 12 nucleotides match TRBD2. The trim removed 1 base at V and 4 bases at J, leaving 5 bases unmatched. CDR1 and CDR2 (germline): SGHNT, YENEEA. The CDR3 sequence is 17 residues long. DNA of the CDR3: TGTGCCAGCAGCTTAGTTGGGGGGACTAGCGGGTACAATGAGCAGTTCTTC. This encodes CASSLVGGTSGYNEQFF. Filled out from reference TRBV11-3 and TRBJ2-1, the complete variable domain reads EAGVVQSPRYKIIEKKQPVAFWCNPISGHNTLYWYLQNLGQGPELLIRYENEEAVDDSQLPKDRFSAERLKGVDSTLKIQPAELGDSAVYLCASSLVGGTSGYNEQFFGPGTRLTVL.

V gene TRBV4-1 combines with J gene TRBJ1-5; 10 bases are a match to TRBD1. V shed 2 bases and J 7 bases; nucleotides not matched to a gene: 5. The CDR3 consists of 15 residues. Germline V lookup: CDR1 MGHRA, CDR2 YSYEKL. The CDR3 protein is CASSQLGTGEQPQHF. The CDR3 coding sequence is TGCGCCAGCAGCCAACTCGGGACAGGGGAACAGCCCCAGCATTTT.

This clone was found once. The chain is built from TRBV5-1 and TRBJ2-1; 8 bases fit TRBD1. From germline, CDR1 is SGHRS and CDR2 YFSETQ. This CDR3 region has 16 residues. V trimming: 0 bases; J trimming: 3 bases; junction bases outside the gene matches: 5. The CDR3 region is CASSLAKDRVYNEQFF. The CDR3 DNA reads TGCGCCAGCAGCTTGGCCAAGGACAGGGTCTACAATGAGCAGTTCTTC.

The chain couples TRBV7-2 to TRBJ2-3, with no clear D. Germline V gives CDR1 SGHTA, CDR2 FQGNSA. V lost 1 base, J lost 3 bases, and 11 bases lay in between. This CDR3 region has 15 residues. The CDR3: CASSLVGTATDTQYF. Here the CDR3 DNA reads TGTGCCAGCAGCTTAGTGGGCACAGCGACAGATACGCAGTATTTT.

CDR3 nucleotide sequence: TGTGCCACCAGCAGAGATTCCCGGGACAGCGAGGAGCAGTACTTC. Its protein is CATSRDSRDSEEQYF. The V call is TRBV15, the J call TRBJ2-7; 7 positions agree with TRBD1. Germline CDR1 is LNHNV and CDR2 is YYDKDF (reference sequence). This CDR3 is built from 15 residues. Losses at the gene ends were 0 bases for V and 7 bases for J; bases not matched to a gene: 9. The variable domain in full, with the rest retrieved from reference TRBV15 and TRBJ2-7, is DAMVIQNPRYQVTQFGKPVTLSCSQTLNHNVMYWYQQKSSQAPKLLFHYYDKDFNNEADTPDNFQSRRPNTSFCFLDIRSPGLGDTAMYLCATSRDSRDSEEQYFGPGTRLTVT.

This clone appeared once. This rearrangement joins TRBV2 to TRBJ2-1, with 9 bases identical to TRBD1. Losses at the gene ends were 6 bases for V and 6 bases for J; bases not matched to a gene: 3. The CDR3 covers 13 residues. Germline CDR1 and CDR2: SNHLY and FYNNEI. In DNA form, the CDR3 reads TGTGCCAGCAGAATGGACAGGGGCAATGAGCAGTTCTTC. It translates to CASRMDRGNEQFF. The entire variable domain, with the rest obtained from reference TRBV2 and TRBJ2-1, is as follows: EPEVTQTPSHQVTQMGQEVILRCVPISNHLYFYWYRQILGQKVEFLVSFYNNEISEKSEIFDDQFSVERPDGSNFTLKIRSTKLEDSAMYFCASRMDRGNEQFFGPGTRLTVL.

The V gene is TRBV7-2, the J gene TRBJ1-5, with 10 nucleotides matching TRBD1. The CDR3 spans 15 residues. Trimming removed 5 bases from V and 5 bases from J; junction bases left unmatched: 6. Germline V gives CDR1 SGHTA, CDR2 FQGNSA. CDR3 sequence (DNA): TGTGCCAGCAGCCTCAGGACAGGGGGGGATCAGCCCCAGCATTTT. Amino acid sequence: CASSLRTGGDQPQHF.

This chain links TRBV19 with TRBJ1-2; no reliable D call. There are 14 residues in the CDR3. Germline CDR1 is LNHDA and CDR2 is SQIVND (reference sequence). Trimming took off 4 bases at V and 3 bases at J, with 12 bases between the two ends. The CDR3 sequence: CASSNKPEDYGYTF. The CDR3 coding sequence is TGTGCCAGTAGTAATAAGCCGGAGGACTATGGCTACACCTTC.

The CDR3 sequence: CASSLAGPRDTQYF. DNA of the CDR3: TGTGCCAGCAGCTTAGCAGGGCCCCGAGATACGCAGTATTTT. V gene TRBV7-6 combines with J gene TRBJ2-3; no clear D gene. This CDR3 spans 14 amino acids. Germline lookup yields CDR1 SGHVS and CDR2 FNYEAQ. V gave up 0 bases and J gave up 5 bases, with 9 bases separating them.

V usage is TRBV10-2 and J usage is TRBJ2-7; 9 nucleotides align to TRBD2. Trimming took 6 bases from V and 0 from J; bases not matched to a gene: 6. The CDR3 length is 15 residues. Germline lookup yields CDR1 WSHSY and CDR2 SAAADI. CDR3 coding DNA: TGCGCCAGCAGAAGAGCGGGAGGCAGCTCCTACGAGCAGTACTTC. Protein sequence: CASRRAGGSSYEQYF.

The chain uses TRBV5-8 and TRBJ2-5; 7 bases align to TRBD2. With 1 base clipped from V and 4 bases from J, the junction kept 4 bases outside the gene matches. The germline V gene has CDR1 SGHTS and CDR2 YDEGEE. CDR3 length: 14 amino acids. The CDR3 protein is CASSLWGGGETQYF. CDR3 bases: TGTGCCAGCAGCTTGTGGGGGGGAGGAGAGACCCAGTACTTC.

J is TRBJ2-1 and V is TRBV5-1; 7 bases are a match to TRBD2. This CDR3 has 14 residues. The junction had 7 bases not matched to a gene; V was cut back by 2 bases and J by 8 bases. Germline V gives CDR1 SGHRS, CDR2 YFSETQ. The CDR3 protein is CASSFSSGGDEQFF. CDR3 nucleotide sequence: TGCGCCAGCAGCTTTTCGTCGGGGGGAGATGAGCAGTTCTTC.